What follows are 6 T cell receptor beta chains derived from one specimen sequenced in a study of cytomegalovirus exposure and HLA in healthy donors. PCR employed 60 Vbeta and 13 Jbeta primers. Some clones are missing from TCRdb's copy, which holds only in-frame ones; the method was immunoSEQ multiplex PCR. The sample's table shows 200,000 or so clones. The sample was PBMCs. Receptors originate from a boy aged 5 to 17 in good health and CMV-seronegative.

J is TRBJ1-2 and V is TRBV11-2; TRBD1 might be the D (5 bases). Trimming left V 4 bases short and J 6 bases short, with 12 bases between. This CDR3 spans 13 amino acids. Germline loops: CDR1 SGHAT, CDR2 FQNNGV. The CDR3 DNA reads as TGTGCCAGCAGCTCCTCAGGGCCTAATGGCTACACCTTC. Encoded protein: CASSSSGPNGYTF.

The chain couples TRBV7-3 to TRBJ1-1, with no clear D. CDR1 is SGHTA, CDR2 FQGTGA, per germline. V shed 4 bases and J shed 4 bases, with 19 bases lying between them. The CDR3 totals 16 residues. The CDR3: CASSSGPRIGITEAFF. CDR3 coding DNA: TGTGCCAGCAGCTCTGGGCCACGGATCGGGATCACTGAAGCTTTCTTT.

V is TRBV6-5 and J is TRBJ2-7, with D perhaps matching TRBD1 (6 bases). V dropped 4 bases and J dropped 5 bases, with 15 bases sitting between them. The CDR3 is made up of 14 amino acids. Germline values: CDR1 MNHEY, CDR2 SVGAGI. The CDR3 region is CASSSWTVVDEQYF. The DNA for the CDR3 is TGTGCCAGCAGTTCTTGGACAGTTGTCGACGAGCAGTACTTC.

The rearrangement uses TRBV5-1 and TRBJ2-5; no clear D gene. The CDR3 spans 13 residues. Trimming stripped 1 base from V and 5 bases from J, with 9 bases between. Germline V gene lookup returns CDR1 SGHRS and CDR2 YFSETQ. The CDR3 nucleotides are TGCGCCAGCAGCTTGCGGTCCGCGGAGACCCAGTACTTC. Translation gives CASSLRSAETQYF.

The gene calls are TRBV4-1 and TRBJ2-5, with D uncertain. The J call may be faulty, since TRBJ2-7 better matches the DNA end. CDR3 length: 12 amino acids. CDR1 and CDR2 (germline): MGHRA, YSYEKL. The CDR3 here is CASSQDEYEQYF. The CDR3 nucleotides are TGCGCCAGCAGCCAAGATGAGTACGAGCAGTACTTC.

V is TRBV9 and J is TRBJ2-2; D is possibly TRBD2 (6 bases). The germline CDR1 and CDR2 sequences are SGDLS and YYNGEE. The CDR3 sequence is 17 residues long. The ends were cut back, 0 bases at V and 4 bases at J, with 16 bases in the middle. The CDR3 sequence is CASSVAGARGGTGELFF. CDR3 bases: TGTGCCAGCAGCGTAGCGGGTGCGCGGGGAGGCACCGGGGAGCTGTTTTTT.